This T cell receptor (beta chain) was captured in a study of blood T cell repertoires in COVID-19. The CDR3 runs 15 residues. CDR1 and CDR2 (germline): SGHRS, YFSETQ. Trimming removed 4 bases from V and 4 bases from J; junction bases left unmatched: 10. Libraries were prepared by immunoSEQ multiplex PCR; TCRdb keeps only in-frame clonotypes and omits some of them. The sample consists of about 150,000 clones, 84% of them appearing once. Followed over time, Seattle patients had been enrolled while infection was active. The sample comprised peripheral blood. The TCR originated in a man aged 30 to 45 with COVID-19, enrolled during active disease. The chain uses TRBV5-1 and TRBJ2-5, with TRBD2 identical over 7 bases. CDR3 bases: TGCGCCAGCAGCGAACAGAGCGGGGCATCAGAGACCCAGTACTTC. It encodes CASSEQSGASETQYF.